This TCR beta chain was captured by sequencing in a study of response to subunit inactivated influenza vaccine. Overall study results and limits: Few additional T cells are recruited per seasonal influenza vaccination, authors suggested.

TCRdb reprocessed the RT-PCR reads via MiXCR and lists one record per CDR3 protein. Here the sample spans just over 300,000 distinct CDR3 sequences, approximately 23% being singletons. As for this clonotype: Its antigen is not identified.

The source of this sequence is a man aged 50 to 69 who received an inactivated influenza vaccine. The sample here was PBMCs from blood, taken less than 22 months after vaccination.

In nucleotides, the CDR3 is TGTGCCAGCAGCCTTTGGACCGTAAGAATGTACCAAGAGACCCAGTACTTC. Protein product: CASSLWTVRMYQETQYF. This chain uses TRBV7-9 with TRBJ2-5; D call uncertain. V was trimmed by 5 bases and J by 0 bases, leaving 19 bases between them. Germline V gives CDR1 SEHNR, CDR2 FQNEAQ (reference sequence). The CDR3 consists of 17 residues.